This is a list of T cell receptor beta chains from one sample in a study of T cell responses to AZD1222 COVID-19 vaccine. Sequencing used immunoSEQ multiplex PCR; TCRdb keeps in-frame clones, though not all of them. The sample comprises some 120,000 clones, less than 90% of which are singletons, and 7.5% rests with the top ten. Specimen: peripheral blood, collected on day 0 of AZD1222 vaccination. The receptors here all came from an adult in good health. Both conserved end residues are trimmed from each CDR3. Part of the rows lack a size; the others show once, few, many or a class for expanded clones.

V gene: TRBV10-3
clone size: NA
J gene: TRBJ1-4
CDR3 protein: AISEGTGTKNEKLF

V gene: TRBV28
clone size: NA
J gene: TRBJ1-5
CDR3 protein: ASRSPTGSNQPQH

V gene: TRBV28
clone size: NA
J gene: TRBJ1-5
CDR3 protein: ASRPFNNQPQH

V gene: TRBV6-6
clone size: NA
J gene: TRBJ1-5
CDR3 protein: ASSHVEGFDQPQH

V gene: TRBV6-2/TRBV6-3
clone size: NA
J gene: TRBJ2-3
CDR3 protein: ASSYSTAGPPDTQY

V gene: TRBV29-1
clone size: NA
J gene: TRBJ2-2
CDR3 protein: SVASGSTGELF

V gene: TRBV27
clone size: NA
J gene: TRBJ2-7
CDR3 protein: ASSPYRATYEQY

V gene: TRBV20-1
clone size: NA
J gene: TRBJ2-3
CDR3 protein: SASPEISTDTQY

V gene: TRBV6-5
clone size: medium-sized
J gene: TRBJ2-5
CDR3 protein: ATDRERRETQY

V gene: TRBV28
clone size: NA
J gene: TRBJ2-5
CDR3 protein: ASSQPGQYQETQY

V gene: TRBV19
clone size: NA
J gene: TRBJ1-1
CDR3 protein: ASLDIAATMNTEAF

V gene: TRBV5-1
clone size: NA
J gene: TRBJ1-1
CDR3 protein: ASSPLGSLNTEAF

V gene: TRBV6-5
clone size: once
J gene: TRBJ1-2
CDR3 protein: ASSYGRVPNYGYT

V gene: TRBV19
clone size: once
J gene: TRBJ2-7
CDR3 protein: ASTSGGFYEQY

V gene: TRBV6-5
clone size: NA
J gene: TRBJ1-5
CDR3 protein: ASTKENNQPQH

V gene: TRBV5-6
clone size: NA
J gene: TRBJ1-2
CDR3 protein: ASSLFPPGQGGDGYT

V gene: TRBV11-2
clone size: NA
J gene: TRBJ1-4
CDR3 protein: ASSPLGTGYEKLF

V gene: TRBV6-1
clone size: NA
J gene: TRBJ1-4
CDR3 protein: ASSEFQSTNEKLF

V gene: TRBV7-2
clone size: NA
J gene: TRBJ1-5
CDR3 protein: ASSQGVASNQPQH

V gene: TRBV27
clone size: few
J gene: TRBJ2-1
CDR3 protein: ASSLRDKKVI

V gene: TRBV19
clone size: NA
J gene: TRBJ2-7
CDR3 protein: ASSTPGQGDEQY

V gene: TRBV7-9
clone size: NA
J gene: TRBJ2-7
CDR3 protein: ASTDGYEQY

V gene: TRBV24-1
clone size: NA
J gene: TRBJ2-1
CDR3 protein: ATSDWRGQGLYNEQF

V gene: TRBV10-3
clone size: NA
J gene: TRBJ1-2
CDR3 protein: AISEEGRVYGYT

V gene: TRBV7-9
clone size: NA
J gene: TRBJ1-2
CDR3 protein: ASSPVGAPYGYT

V gene: TRBV7-2
clone size: NA
J gene: TRBJ2-7
CDR3 protein: ASSPSRDAGPIEQY